These 24 T cell receptor beta chains were sequenced from one sample in a study of T cell repertoires in aging, cancer and after chemotherapy. TCR beta rearrangements were amplified from peripheral blood genomic DNA. Rearranged V-D-J TRB sequences were amplified with a mixed TRB-A/B primer pool. Via MiXCR, TCRdb re-called the multiplex PCR reads, giving one row per CDR3 protein. The sample yields around 15,000 distinct CDR3 sequences, roughly 53% seen once. Material: blood. The receptor set was obtained from a human donor in good health.

The V and J genes are TRBV18 and TRBJ2-7, with a tentative D call TRBD1 (5 bases). The CDR3 length is 13 residues. With 4 bases removed from V and 6 bases from J, the gap between germline ends came to 13 bases. The germline CDR1 and CDR2 sequences are KGHSH and LQKENI. The CDR3 is CASSQGSSFEQYF. Here the CDR3 DNA reads TGTGCCAGCTCACAGGGGTCAAGTTTCGAGCAGTACTTC.

The rearrangement links TRBV5-4 to TRBJ2-7, with 16 bases fitting TRBD2. Germline CDR1 SGHNT, CDR2 YYREEE (reference sequence). V was clipped by 4 bases and J by 7 bases; unmatched bases: 8. This CDR3 contains 16 residues. The CDR3 DNA sequence: TGTGCCAGCAGCAAGGGACTAGCGGGAGGGTTAAGGGAGCAGTACTTC. Protein sequence: CASSKGLAGGLREQYF.

This clonotype has just a few counts. The V gene is TRBV19, the J gene TRBJ1-3, with D perhaps TRBD1 (5 bases). This CDR3 comprises 12 residues. V shed 11 bases and J shed 7 bases, with 15 bases lying between them. CDR1 is LNHDA and CDR2 is SQIVND in the germline V gene (reference sequence). The chain's CDR3 is CASQPRGNTIYF. The CDR3 region has the DNA TGTGCCTCACAACCGCGGGGGAACACCATATATTTT.

This clonotype was observed a few times. J is TRBJ2-4 and V is TRBV15; D uncertain. The CDR3 contains 16 residues. Germline lookup yields CDR1 LNHNV and CDR2 YYDKDF (reference sequence). Trimming took 2 bases from V and 6 from J, leaving 17 bases between them. CDR3 protein: CATSRHSRSTGNIQYF. As DNA, the CDR3 is TGTGCCACCAGCAGACACTCCCGGTCTACTGGAAACATTCAGTACTTC.

This chain joins TRBV5-4 and TRBJ2-3; possibly TRBD2 for D (5 bases). The length of the CDR3 is 15 residues. Germline V lookup: CDR1 SGHNT, CDR2 YYREEE (reference sequence). Trimming removed 0 bases at V and 1 base at J, with 9 bases between. The CDR3 bases are TGTGCCAGCAGCTTGGGAGGAGCGGGCACAGATACGCAGTATTTT. This encodes CASSLGGAGTDTQYF.

CDR3 region: CASSYRLQGISYNSPLHF. The CDR3 nucleotides read TGTGCCAGCAGTTATCGGTTACAGGGAATTTCCTATAATTCACCCCTCCACTTT. The chain has TRBV6-5 and TRBJ1-6, with D possibly matching TRBD1 (6 bases). The germline V gene encodes CDR1 MNHEY and CDR2 SVGAGI. Trimming cost V 3 bases and J 1 base, with 16 bases left between them. CDR3 size: 18 residues.

The genes are TRBV19 and TRBJ1-6; maybe TRBD1 (6 bases). V lost 1 base to trimming and J lost 10 bases, with 17 bases between them. CDR1 is LNHDA, CDR2 SQIVND, per germline (reference sequence). The CDR3 runs 16 residues. The CDR3: CASSIGRLAGDSPLHF. CDR3 in DNA: TGTGCCAGTAGTATAGGACGCCTGGCAGGGGACTCACCCCTCCACTTT.

This clonotype was seen a handful of times. The chain has TRBV6-1 and TRBJ2-7; TRBD1 agrees at 9 bases. CDR1 MNHNS and CDR2 SASEGT come from the germline V gene. The V and J ends lost 2 bases and 2 bases, in that order; junction bases with no gene match: 4. The CDR3 length is 15 residues. CDR3 sequence (DNA): TGTGCCAGCAGTGAAAAGTGGACAGGGGCCTACGAGCAGTACTTC. This codes for CASSEKWTGAYEQYF.

This clonotype was seen only a few times. The rearrangement uses TRBV27 and TRBJ2-1, with 10 nucleotides matching TRBD2. The CDR3 loop spans 18 amino acids. CDR1 is MNHEY and CDR2 is SMNVEV in the germline V gene (reference sequence). The trim removed 3 bases at V and 5 bases at J, leaving 13 bases unmatched. CDR3 region: CASSLWGERTSGNNEQFF. CDR3 coding DNA: TGTGCCAGCAGTTTGTGGGGGGAACGGACTAGCGGAAACAATGAGCAGTTCTTC.

The CDR3 bases are TGTGCCAGCAGCTCCGCGGTCCCTCCCTACGAGCAGTACTTC. Translating gives CASSSAVPPYEQYF. The chain employs TRBV6-2 or TRBV6-3 and TRBJ2-7; D is undetermined. The V gene's germline CDR1 is MNHEY and CDR2 SVGEGT. This CDR3 is built from 14 residues. Trimming pared 6 bases from V and 2 bases from J, leaving 14 bases between.

This chain connects TRBV6-2 or TRBV6-3 to TRBJ2-1, with TRBD2 identical over 7 bases. This CDR3 has 15 amino acids. J gave up 2 bases and V 0 bases, and 1 base lay outside the gene matches. Germline lookup yields CDR1 MNHEY and CDR2 SVGEGT. CDR3 DNA: TGTGCCAGCAGTTACTCGGCGGGGGCCTACAATGAGCAGTTCTTC. Protein product: CASSYSAGAYNEQFF.

V usage is TRBV27 and J usage is TRBJ2-7; TRBD1 agrees at 7 bases. CDR3 size: 14 residues. V gave up 6 bases and J gave up 2 bases; unmatched junction bases: 7. The germline gives CDR1 MNHEY, CDR2 SMNVEV (reference sequence). CDR3 sequence: CASRPVTGPYEQYF. The CDR3 DNA reads as TGTGCCAGCAGGCCGGTGACAGGGCCCTACGAGCAGTACTTC.

The gene calls are TRBV6-6 and TRBJ2-3; no definite D call. Trimming removed 2 bases at V and 5 bases at J, with 5 bases between. Germline values: CDR1 MNHNY, CDR2 SVGAGI (reference sequence). The CDR3 is 12 residues long. Written as DNA, the CDR3 is TGTGCCAGCAGTTACGAAGTAGATACGCAGTATTTT. It translates to CASSYEVDTQYF.

This clonotype was seen only a few times. In nucleotides, the CDR3 is TGTGCCAGCAGTACGGGGCGCTTCTATGGCTACACCTTC. Protein sequence: CASSTGRFYGYTF. The rearrangement joins TRBV27 to TRBJ1-2; a weak D match, TRBD1 (5 bases). The CDR3 spans 13 residues. V shed 5 bases and J shed 4 bases, with 11 bases lying between them. Germline loops: CDR1 MNHEY, CDR2 SMNVEV (reference sequence).

The rearrangement joins TRBV5-5 to TRBJ2-7, with a possible D match to TRBD2 (5 bases). Trimming shortened V by 4 bases and J by 0 bases, and 14 bases separated the two germline ends. Germline CDR1 is SGHKS and CDR2 is YYEKEE (reference sequence). The CDR3 has 15 amino acids. CDR3 sequence reads: CASSAEGGISYEQYF. The DNA for the CDR3 is TGTGCCAGCAGCGCAGAGGGCGGAATCTCCTACGAGCAGTACTTC.

The chain combines TRBV11-1 with TRBJ1-1, with D unclear. The germline gives CDR1 SGHAT, CDR2 FQDESV (reference sequence). This CDR3 has 14 residues. The V and J ends lost 3 bases and 5 bases respectively, with 13 bases between them. The CDR3 DNA follows: TGTGCCAGCAGCTTCTCTAGGTCTTCGACTGAAGCTTTCTTT. Translation: CASSFSRSSTEAFF. The full variable domain, its missing parts supplied by reference TRBV11-1 and TRBJ1-1, is EAEVAQSPRYKITEKSQAVAFWCDPISGHATLYWYRQILGQGPELLVQFQDESVVDDSQLPKDRFSAERLKGVDSTLKIQPAELGDSAMYLCASSFSRSSTEAFFGQGTRLTVV.

Comments on this clonotype: At one end the junction does not follow the germline gene, possibly because of a read error. The rearrangement links TRBV6-8 to TRBJ2-1, with TRBD2 matching 8 bases. Germline CDR1 reads MNHGY; CDR2 reads SAAAGT. This CDR3 comprises 17 residues. The CDR3 coding sequence is TGTGCCAGCAGTTACTCGAAACGGGAGGGCCGGATCAATGAGCAGTTGTTC. Translation gives CASSYSKREGRINEQLF.

This clonotype was found once. The chain recombines TRBV4-3 with TRBJ2-5; D possibly corresponds to TRBD2 (6 bases). Trimming took off 0 bases at V and 5 bases at J, with 19 bases between the two ends. Germline V CDR1 and CDR2: LGHNA, YSLEER. The CDR3 spans 17 residues. CDR3 region: CASSQEGTAGSGETQYF. CDR3 in DNA: TGCGCCAGCAGCCAAGAGGGGACGGCGGGATCCGGGGAGACCCAGTACTTC.

The chain links TRBV13 to TRBJ2-7; possibly TRBD2 for D (5 bases). The germline V and J ends were trimmed by 2 bases and 1 base, with 21 bases remaining between them. Germline V CDR1 and CDR2: PRHDT, FYEKMQ (reference sequence). The CDR3 runs 18 residues. In DNA, the CDR3 is TGTGCCAGCAGCTTACGCGACTACGGTAAGGTCGGGTCCTACGAGCAGTACTTC. Its protein product is CASSLRDYGKVGSYEQYF.

The V and J genes are TRBV5-5 and TRBJ1-2; perhaps TRBD1 as D (5 bases). The ends were cut back, 1 base at V and 4 bases at J, with 14 bases in the middle. The CDR3 is made up of 15 amino acids. Germline V gene data show CDR1 as SGHKS and CDR2 as YYEKEE (reference sequence). This CDR3 is CASSLMAGPLYGYTF. The CDR3 nucleotides read TGTGCCAGCAGCTTGATGGCAGGGCCTCTCTATGGCTACACCTTC.

V gene TRBV5-6 combines with J gene TRBJ2-1; D is unclear. V gave up 0 bases and J gave up 6 bases, with 4 bases separating them. CDR1 and CDR2 (germline): SGHDT, YYEEEE. The CDR3 runs to 12 residues. The chain's CDR3 is CASSLAVNEQFF. In DNA form, the CDR3 reads TGTGCCAGCAGCTTGGCCGTCAATGAGCAGTTCTTC.

The chain has TRBV7-2 and TRBJ2-1; D uncertain. CDR3 length: 15 amino acids. V was clipped by 1 base and J by 0 bases, with 7 bases between them. CDR1 is SGHTA, CDR2 FQGNSA, per germline. The CDR3 is CASSLGASSYNEQFF. The DNA for the CDR3 is TGTGCCAGCAGCTTAGGTGCCAGCTCCTACAATGAGCAGTTCTTC.

This chain links TRBV29-1 with TRBJ1-1, with 7 bases matching TRBD1. The CDR3 contains 14 residues. The V gene end was trimmed by 5 bases and the J gene end by 0 bases; junction bases not matched to a gene: 6. Germline V CDR1 and CDR2: SQVTM, ANQGSEA. The CDR3 is CSVSGGQLNTEAFF. CDR3 bases: TGCAGCGTTTCGGGGGGACAGCTGAACACTGAAGCTTTCTTT.

This clonotype was counted between two and nine times. The V and J genes are TRBV6-6 and TRBJ1-6, with 7 nucleotides matching TRBD1. Germline trimming cut 5 bases from V and 5 bases from J; bases unmatched to any gene: 6. Germline V CDR1 and CDR2: MNHNY, SVGAGI (reference sequence). This CDR3 is built from 15 residues. The CDR3, as DNA: TGTGCCAGCAGTCGCCGACAGGGCGATAATTCACCCCTCCACTTT. Translating gives CASSRRQGDNSPLHF.